The next 15 T cell receptor beta chains were all read from a single sample in a study of blood T cell repertoires in COVID-19. Generated by immunoSEQ multiplex PCR, the TCRdb table keeps only in-frame clones and is missing some. The sample carries roughly 150,000 clones, roughly nine tenths recorded once. Sequencing used PBMCs or T cells enriched from blood (not recorded which). The source is a woman aged 40-49 years who had been exposed to COVID-19.

The rearrangement joins TRBV3-1 (or the pseudogene TRBV3-2) to TRBJ1-3; 8 bases match TRBD1. The CDR3 consists of 15 residues. J lost 5 bases, V lost 0 bases, and 3 bases had no gene match. In germline, CDR1 is LGHDT, CDR2 YNNKEL (reference sequence). The chain's CDR3 is CASSQEDRERNTIYF. For the CDR3, the DNA is TGTGCCAGCAGCCAAGAGGACAGGGAGAGAAACACCATATATTTT.

This clone showed up just once. The chain combines TRBV27 with TRBJ1-6, with D unclear. CDR1 and CDR2 from the germline V gene are MNHEY and SMNVEV (reference sequence). V was cut by 4 bases and J by 7 bases, with 14 bases left in between. The CDR3 length is 15 residues. CDR3 bases: TGTGCCAGCAGTTCACTCGAGGCGGGAAATTCACCCCTCCACTTT. The encoded protein is CASSSLEAGNSPLHF.

This chain connects TRBV5-1 to TRBJ1-1; 7 bases are a match to TRBD1. After removal of 3 bases from V and 4 bases from J, the junction contained 3 bases not matched to a gene. Germline loops: CDR1 SGHRS, CDR2 YFSETQ. CDR3 length equals 13 residues. The CDR3 DNA is TGCGCCAGCAGCTGGACAGGCAGCACTGAAGCTTTCTTT. It encodes CASSWTGSTEAFF. The complete variable domain, with remaining parts taken from reference TRBV5-1 and TRBJ1-1, reads KAGVTQTPRYLIKTRGQQVTLSCSPISGHRSVSWYQQTPGQGLQFLFEYFSETQRNKGNFPGRFSGRQFSNSRSEMNVSTLELGDSALYLCASSWTGSTEAFFGQGTRLTVV.

This rearrangement joins TRBV28 to TRBJ2-7; D is unresolved. Trimming took off 3 bases at V and 0 bases at J, with 6 bases between the two ends. Germline assignment: CDR1 MDHEN and CDR2 SYDVKM. This CDR3 is built from 13 residues. CDR3 DNA sequence: TGTGCCAGCAGTTTCCCCAACTCCTACGAGCAGTACTTC. Protein sequence: CASSFPNSYEQYF. The full variable domain, rest sourced from reference TRBV28 and TRBJ2-7, is DVKVTQSSRYLVKRTGEKVFLECVQDMDHENMFWYRQDPGLGLRLIYFSYDVKMKEKGDIPEGYSVSREKKERFSLILESASTNQTSMYLCASSFPNSYEQYFGPGTRLTVT.

This sequence joins TRBV9 and TRBJ1-3; the D gene is possibly TRBD1 (6 bases). The CDR3 extends over 16 amino acids. Per germline, CDR1 SGDLS and CDR2 YYNGEE. The V end lost 0 bases, the J end lost 0 bases, and 10 bases lay between the germline ends. The CDR3 loop is CASSVAPDSSGNTIYF. In DNA form, the CDR3 reads TGTGCCAGCAGCGTAGCTCCGGACAGCTCTGGAAACACCATATATTTT.

The CDR3 sequence: CASSERDLGVSEQFF. CDR3 bases: TGTGCCAGCAGCGAGCGGGATCTGGGGGTGAGTGAGCAGTTCTTC. J is TRBJ2-1 and V is TRBV7-8, with 7 bases that match TRBD2. The CDR3 loop spans 15 amino acids. Germline trimming cut 5 bases from V and 9 bases from J; bases unmatched to any gene: 13. CDR1 and CDR2 from the germline V gene are SGHVS and FQNEAQ.

The chain links TRBV6-5 to TRBJ1-1, with D possibly TRBD1 on 6 matching bases. Looked up from germline, CDR1 is MNHEY and CDR2 is SVGAGI. CDR3 length: 12 residues. V lost 8 bases and J 5 bases, leaving 12 bases between the germline ends. CDR3 loop: CASGNRDTEAFF. DNA for the CDR3: TGTGCCAGCGGAAACAGGGATACTGAAGCTTTCTTT.

This chain uses TRBV28 with TRBJ2-7; 10 nucleotides align to TRBD1. J gave up 7 bases and V 6 bases, and 15 bases lay outside the gene matches. The CDR3 runs 16 residues. Germline CDR1 MDHEN, CDR2 SYDVKM. CDR3 loop: CASSFLWGQGPWEQYF. CDR3 nucleotide sequence: TGTGCCAGCAGCTTCTTATGGGGACAGGGGCCTTGGGAGCAGTACTTC.

This chain connects TRBV11-2 to TRBJ1-6; possibly TRBD1 for D (5 bases). Trimming shortened V by 3 bases and J by 9 bases, and 12 bases separated the two germline ends. The CDR3 contains 14 residues. Germline CDR1 reads SGHAT; CDR2 reads FQNNGV. In nucleotides, the CDR3 is TGTGCCAGCAGCTTCACGGGGGAAGGTTCACCCCTCCACTTT. Encoded protein: CASSFTGEGSPLHF. Using reference TRBV11-2 and TRBJ1-6 for the parts outside the CDR3, the full variable domain is EAGVAQSPRYKIIEKRQSVAFWCNPISGHATLYWYQQILGQGPKLLIQFQNNGVVDDSQLPKDRFSAERLKGVDSTLKIQPAKLEDSAVYLCASSFTGEGSPLHFGNGTRLTVT.

The chain links TRBV27 to TRBJ1-2; 10 positions match TRBD1. The CDR3 is made up of 15 amino acids. With V trimmed by 4 bases and J by 4 bases, 6 bases remained unmatched. Germline-derived CDR1 and CDR2 are MNHEY and SMNVEV (reference sequence). For the CDR3, the DNA is TGTGCCAGCAGTTCGACAGGGGGCGACCTCTATGGCTACACCTTC. It codes for CASSSTGGDLYGYTF.

The rearrangement joins TRBV2 to TRBJ1-4; D uncertain. V lost 7 bases and J 8 bases, leaving 20 bases between the germline ends. This CDR3 is built from 15 residues. Germline V lookup: CDR1 SNHLY, CDR2 FYNNEI. CDR3 sequence reads: CASNPSGRREEKLFF. Written as DNA, the CDR3 is TGTGCCAGCAACCCGTCGGGGAGAAGGGAAGAAAAACTGTTTTTT.

Here the CDR3 reads CASSLSYTTGGDEKLFF. Here the CDR3 DNA reads TGCGCCAGCAGCCTCTCCTATACCACAGGGGGCGATGAAAAACTGTTTTTT. J is TRBJ1-4 and V is TRBV4-3, with 9 positions matching TRBD1. The ends lost 4 bases at V and 6 bases at J; junction bases unmatched: 12. Germline V gives CDR1 LGHNA, CDR2 YSLEER. The length of the CDR3 is 17 residues.

This clone came up a few times. The V gene is TRBV28, the J gene TRBJ1-1, with 7 positions matching TRBD1. The CDR3 covers 13 residues. Germline CDR1 reads MDHEN; CDR2 reads SYDVKM. V was clipped by 5 bases and J by 8 bases; unmatched bases: 8. Here the CDR3 reads CASSPPDRREAFF. The CDR3 nucleotides read TGTGCCAGCAGTCCACCGGACAGGCGGGAAGCTTTCTTT.

This clone was observed a single time. The genes are TRBV9 and TRBJ1-5; 7 positions agree with TRBD1. The V segment lost 3 bases and the J segment 2 bases; nucleotides outside the gene matches: 5. The CDR3 consists of 15 residues. Germline V gene data show CDR1 as SGDLS and CDR2 as YYNGEE. CDR3 in amino acids: CASSGRGTGNQPQHF. CDR3 in DNA: TGTGCCAGCAGCGGACGGGGGACAGGCAATCAGCCCCAGCATTTT. The variable domain in full, with the rest retrieved from reference TRBV9 and TRBJ1-5, is DSGVTQTPKHLITATGQRVTLRCSPRSGDLSVYWYQQSLDQGLQFLIQYYNGEERAKGNILERFSAQQFPDLHSELNLSSLELGDSALYFCASSGRGTGNQPQHFGDGTRLSIL.

The chain is built from TRBV29-1 and TRBJ1-1; D is unclear. This CDR3 region has 13 residues. V was clipped by 5 bases and J by 1 base, with 11 bases between them. CDR1 is SQVTM, CDR2 ANQGSEA, per germline. The CDR3 bases are TGCAGCGTTCGGCGGGCAGCGAACACTGAAGCTTTCTTT. Translated: CSVRRAANTEAFF.